Presented here are 21 T cell receptor beta chains from one specimen sequenced in a study of T-cell reconstitution after alpha-beta-depleted transplantation in children. This sample's TCRbeta library carried unique molecular identifier barcodes. MiXCR, run by TCRdb on the PCR reads, gives a single entry per CDR3 protein. This table holds 700,000 to 950,000 distinct CDR3 sequences, 15% to 20% found once. This material consisted of PBMCs, mostly from graft donor cells, taken 360 days after TCRalphabeta/CD19-depleted stem cell transplant. Source of these receptors: a male patient younger than 18 who had a stem cell transplant for acute lymphoblastic leukemia, so the T cells may come from the graft donor.

This clonotype was found a few times. V is TRBV12-3 or TRBV12-4 and J is TRBJ2-5; D ambiguous. The V gene lost 2 bases and the J gene lost 5 bases, with 9 bases spanning the gap. The CDR3 is 13 amino acids. For the CDR3, the DNA is TGTGCCAGCAGTTTAAGTAGCTGGGAGACCCAGTACTTC. Protein: CASSLSSWETQYF.

This clonotype was picked up many times. The chain employs TRBV10-3 and TRBJ2-7; no firm D call. CDR3 length: 12 amino acids. V shed 2 bases and J shed 7 bases, with 9 bases lying between them. Germline CDR1 is ENHRY and CDR2 is SYGVKD. CDR3 nucleotide sequence: TGTGCCATCAGTGAGGCTATTGTAGAGCAGTACTTC. It translates to CAISEAIVEQYF.

At least ten counts were recorded for this clonotype. The CDR3 DNA reads as TGCGCCAGCAGCCAACCTTCCCGGGGGTATAATTCACCCCTCCACTTT. This translates into CASSQPSRGYNSPLHF. V is TRBV4-1 and J is TRBJ1-6, with D perhaps TRBD1 (5 bases). Germline CDR1 reads MGHRA; CDR2 reads YSYEKL. The CDR3 is made up of 16 amino acids. V gave up 2 bases and J gave up 4 bases, with 12 bases separating them.

This clonotype has only a few counts. The J gene is TRBJ2-3, the V gene TRBV6-4; 7 nucleotides line up with TRBD2. Germline V lookup: CDR1 MRHNA, CDR2 SNTAGT. J was trimmed by 3 bases and V by 6 bases; bases with no gene match: 9. The CDR3 runs to 15 residues. CDR3 amino acids: CASSNQAGTTDTQYF. The DNA for the CDR3 is TGTGCCAGCAGCAACCAAGCGGGAACGACAGATACGCAGTATTTT.

The chain has TRBV10-1 and TRBJ2-3; D is possibly TRBD1 (5 bases). Germline loops: CDR1 WNHNN, CDR2 SYGVQD (reference sequence). The V and J ends lost 5 bases and 5 bases respectively, with 14 bases between them. There are 14 residues in the CDR3. CDR3 residues: CASSLRQGQDTQYF. Written as DNA, the CDR3 is TGCGCCAGCAGTCTCCGGCAGGGTCAAGATACGCAGTATTTT.

This chain joins TRBV7-3 and TRBJ2-2; D might be TRBD2 (6 bases). Trimming removed 3 bases from V and 5 bases from J, with 10 bases in between. Per germline, CDR1 SGHTA and CDR2 FQGTGA. The CDR3 runs 14 residues. CDR3 nucleotide sequence: TGTGCCAGCAGCTTCTCTAGCGCTACCGGGGAGCTGTTTTTT. Translation gives CASSFSSATGELFF.

The table lists this clonotype with many counts. The chain joins TRBV20-1 to TRBJ1-2; possibly TRBD1 for D (5 bases). The V end was cut by 6 bases, the J end by 8 bases, with 10 bases between. Germline-derived CDR1 and CDR2 are DFQATT and SNEGSKA (reference sequence). CDR3 length equals 10 residues. This CDR3 is CSAGARGYTF. For the CDR3, the DNA is TGCAGTGCCGGGGCGCGGGGCTACACCTTC.

In this sample, this clonotype turned up many times. CDR3 sequence: CASSTTGAYEQYF. As DNA, the CDR3 is TGTGCCAGCAGTACGACAGGGGCCTACGAGCAGTACTTC. The rearrangement joins TRBV12-3 or TRBV12-4 to TRBJ2-7, with 8 nucleotides matching TRBD1. V dropped 5 bases and J dropped 2; count of bases not matched to a gene: 2. CDR3 size: 13 residues.

This clonotype was observed a handful of times. The chain joins TRBV10-3 to TRBJ1-2; possibly TRBD1 for D (5 bases). Germline V lookup: CDR1 ENHRY, CDR2 SYGVKD. Between the trimmed V and J ends, which lost 6 bases and 0 bases, there was a span of 8 bases. The CDR3 has 13 residues. For the CDR3, the DNA is TGTGCCATCAGGACAGCCCCTAACTATGGCTACACCTTC. This translates into CAIRTAPNYGYTF.

The sample holds a few counts of this clonotype. This sequence joins TRBV21-1 and TRBJ2-6; no DNA check was done on the table's D call, TRBD1. TRBV21-1 is flagged as a pseudogene. The CDR3 length is 18 residues. Written as DNA, the CDR3 is TGTGCCAGCAGCAAAGCGGACAGGGCTGTTAGGGGGGTCAACGTCCTGACTTTC. This translates into CASSKADRAVRGVNVLTF.

In regard to this clonotype: At one boundary the junction diverges from the germline segment, which might be a read error. This chain uses TRBV7-6 with TRBJ2-1, with 11 positions matching TRBD2. The length of the CDR3 is 12 residues. The V gene's germline CDR1 is SGHVS and CDR2 FNYEAQ. The CDR3, as DNA: TGTGTCAGCAGCACTAGCGGGAGTGGGCAGTTCTTC. Its protein product is CVSSTSGSGQFF.

This clonotype was counted between two and nine times. The V call is TRBV4-1, the J call TRBJ2-7; a possible D gene is TRBD1 (5 bases). The CDR3 consists of 17 residues. Trimming stripped 1 base from V and 3 bases from J, with 19 bases between. Germline CDR1 MGHRA, CDR2 YSYEKL. The CDR3 sequence is CASSQVEDRGGRYEQYF. The CDR3 nucleotides are TGCGCCAGCAGCCAAGTGGAAGATAGGGGCGGTCGCTACGAGCAGTACTTC.

This clonotype was seen a few times. It is unclear where the CDR3 begins or ends on the DNA, so no DNA is shown, and the CDR3 is as TCRdb lists it. The chain is built from TRBV12-3 or TRBV12-4 and TRBJ2-5; the table's D gene call, TRBD1, was not cross checked with the DNA. Ends included, the CDR3 has 13 residues. The CDR3 reads CASSFGPGRTQYF.

This chain uses TRBV5-1 with TRBJ1-1; possibly TRBD1 for D (6 bases). The germline gives CDR1 SGHRS, CDR2 YFSETQ. Trimming left V 5 bases short and J 6 bases short, with 11 bases between. This CDR3 region has 12 residues. CDR3 region: CASRSQGPEAFF. In DNA, the CDR3 is TGCGCCAGCAGATCTCAGGGGCCTGAAGCTTTCTTT.

V is TRBV7-3 and J is TRBJ2-7; 9 bases match TRBD2. Germline V lookup: CDR1 SGHTA, CDR2 FQGTGA. The CDR3 sequence is 14 residues long. J gave up 7 bases and V 1 base, and 5 bases lay outside the gene matches. Here the CDR3 reads CASSLSGRAQEQYF. For the CDR3, the DNA is TGTGCCAGCAGCTTAAGCGGGAGGGCCCAAGAGCAGTACTTC.

This clonotype has just a few counts. The CDR3 is CASSGLRGGSYTQYF. The DNA of the CDR3 is TGTGCCAGCAGCGGCCTGAGGGGCGGTTCATATACGCAGTATTTT. The genes are TRBV9 and TRBJ2-3; either TRBD1 or TRBD2 may supply D (5 bases each). The CDR3 sequence is 15 residues long. Germline CDR1 and CDR2: SGDLS and YYNGEE. Trimming removed 3 bases at V and 7 bases at J, with 18 bases between.

This clonotype turned up a few times. V is TRBV15 and J is TRBJ2-5, with 7 positions matching TRBD2. Germline loops: CDR1 LNHNV, CDR2 YYDKDF (reference sequence). The V segment lost 8 bases and the J segment 3 bases; nucleotides outside the gene matches: 9. CDR3 size: 14 residues. The CDR3 spells CATAKLAKKETQYF. DNA for the CDR3: TGTGCCACCGCCAAACTAGCGAAAAAAGAGACCCAGTACTTC. Full variable domain (outside the CDR3, taken from reference TRBV15 and TRBJ2-5): DAMVIQNPRYQVTQFGKPVTLSCSQTLNHNVMYWYQQKSSQAPKLLFHYYDKDFNNEADTPDNFQSRRPNTSFCFLDIRSPGLGDTAMYLCATAKLAKKETQYFGPGTRLLVL.

The chain links TRBV11-3 to TRBJ2-3, with TRBD1 as a possible D gene (6 bases). The germline V gene encodes CDR1 SGHNT and CDR2 YENEEA. This CDR3 region has 12 residues. The V end lost 5 bases, the J end lost 8 bases, and 11 bases lay between the germline ends. In DNA, the CDR3 is TGTGCCAGCAGCCGGACAGAACTTACGCAGTATTTT. This codes for CASSRTELTQYF.

In its sample, this clonotype was seen a few times. J is TRBJ2-1 and V is TRBV29-1; 12 bases are a match to TRBD2. V lost 3 bases to trimming and J lost 6 bases; unmatched junction nucleotides: 3. CDR1 is SQVTM, CDR2 ANQGSEA, per germline. This CDR3 is 14 amino acids long. For the CDR3, the DNA is TGCAGCGTTGAGCCTAGCGGGAGGGCCAATGAGCAGTTCTTC. Its translation is CSVEPSGRANEQFF.

The table lists this clonotype with a few counts. This chain uses TRBV6-2 or TRBV6-3 with TRBJ2-5; 12 nucleotides match TRBD2. Trimming cost V 7 bases and J 5 bases; bases outside gene matches: 8. The CDR3 has 15 amino acids. The germline gives CDR1 MNHEY, CDR2 SVGEGT. The CDR3 loop reads CASKLDGLAGETQYF. The CDR3 bases are TGTGCCAGCAAGCTCGATGGACTAGCGGGGGAGACCCAGTACTTC.

This sequence joins TRBV24-1 and TRBJ2-5, with a weak D call TRBD1 (6 bases). V lost 6 bases and J lost 1, with 11 bases in between. From germline, CDR1 is KGHDR and CDR2 SFDVKD. The CDR3 spans 14 residues. CDR3 DNA: TGTGCCACCAGTCCGGACAGCGTCCAAGAGACCCAGTACTTC. Encoded protein: CATSPDSVQETQYF.